This TCR beta chain was sequenced during a study of blood T cell repertoires in COVID-19. Whole-study context: COVID-19 samples, acute and convalescent, were from the United States, Italy and Spain. The analysed material was cDNA or gDNA that came from T cells, B-cell-depleted T cells, or PBMCs.

As handled by the study authors: Researchers report that nucleated cell counts were estimated from reference gene primer amplification. Some clones are missing from TCRdb's copy, which holds only in-frame ones; the method was immunoSEQ multiplex PCR. The V and J calls and clone size were taken over from that table, and D and trimming were inferred from the DNA. The sample gives hundreds of thousands of clones, roughly 89% of which show up once; 4.3% is in the top ten. Per germline, CDR1 LNHNV and CDR2 YYDKDF (reference sequence). The CDR3 sequence is 14 residues long. J gave up 9 bases and V 2 bases, and 7 bases lay outside the gene matches.

What was sequenced was peripheral blood. This TCR derives from a woman aged 25 to 45 with acute or convalescent COVID-19. The V gene is TRBV15, the J gene TRBJ2-7, with 10 bases matching TRBD1. Here the CDR3 reads CATSRSGTGALQYF. CDR3 in DNA: TGTGCCACCAGCAGATCAGGGACAGGGGCCTTGCAGTACTTC.